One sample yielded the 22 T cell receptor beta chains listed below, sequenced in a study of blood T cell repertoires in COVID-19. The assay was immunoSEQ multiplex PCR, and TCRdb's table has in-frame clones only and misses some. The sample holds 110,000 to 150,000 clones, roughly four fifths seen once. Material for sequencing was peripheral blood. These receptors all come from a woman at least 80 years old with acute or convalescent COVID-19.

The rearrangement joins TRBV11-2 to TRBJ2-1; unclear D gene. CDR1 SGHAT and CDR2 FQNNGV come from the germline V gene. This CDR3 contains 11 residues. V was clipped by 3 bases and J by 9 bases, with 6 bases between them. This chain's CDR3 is CASSFSGEQFF. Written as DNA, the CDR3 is TGTGCCAGCAGCTTTTCCGGTGAGCAGTTCTTC.

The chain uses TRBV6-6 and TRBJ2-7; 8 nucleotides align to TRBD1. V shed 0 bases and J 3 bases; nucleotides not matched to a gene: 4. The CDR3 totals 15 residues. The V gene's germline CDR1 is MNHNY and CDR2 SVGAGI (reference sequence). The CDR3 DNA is TGTGCCAGCAGTTACTCGAAAGGGACAGGCTACGAGCAGTACTTC. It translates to CASSYSKGTGYEQYF.

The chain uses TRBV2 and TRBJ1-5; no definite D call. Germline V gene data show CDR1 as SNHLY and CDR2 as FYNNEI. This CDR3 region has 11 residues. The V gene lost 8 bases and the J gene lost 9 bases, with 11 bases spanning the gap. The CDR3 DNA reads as TGTGCCAGCGGGAGAGCCGTGCCCCAGCATTTT. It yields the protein CASGRAVPQHF.

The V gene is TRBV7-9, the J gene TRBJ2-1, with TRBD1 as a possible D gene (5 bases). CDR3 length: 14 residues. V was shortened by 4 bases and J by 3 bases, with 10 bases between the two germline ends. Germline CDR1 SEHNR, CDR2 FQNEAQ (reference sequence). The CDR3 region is CASSYKGHYNEQFF. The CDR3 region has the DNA TGTGCCAGCAGCTACAAGGGGCACTACAATGAGCAGTTCTTC.

The CDR3 loop reads CASSPQGTIGEKLFF. The CDR3 DNA follows: TGCGCCAGCAGCCCGCAGGGAACGATCGGTGAAAAACTGTTTTTT. This rearrangement joins TRBV4-1 to TRBJ1-4; D possibly corresponds to TRBD1 (5 bases). The CDR3 is 15 amino acids. The V gene lost 4 bases and the J gene lost 7 bases, with 16 bases spanning the gap. The germline CDR1 and CDR2 sequences are MGHRA and YSYEKL.

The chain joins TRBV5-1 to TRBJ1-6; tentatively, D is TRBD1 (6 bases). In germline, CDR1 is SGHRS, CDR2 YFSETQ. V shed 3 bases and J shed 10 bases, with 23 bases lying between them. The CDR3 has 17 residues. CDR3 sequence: CASSSREMGRGGSPLHF. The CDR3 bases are TGCGCCAGCAGCTCAAGAGAGATGGGCAGGGGAGGGTCACCCCTCCACTTT.

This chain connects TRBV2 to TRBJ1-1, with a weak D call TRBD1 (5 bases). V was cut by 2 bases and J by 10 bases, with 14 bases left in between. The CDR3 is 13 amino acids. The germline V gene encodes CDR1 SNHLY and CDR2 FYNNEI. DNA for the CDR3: TGTGCCAGCAGTGAACTTCGTCAGGGTGGAGCTTTCTTT. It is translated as CASSELRQGGAFF.

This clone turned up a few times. Written as DNA, the CDR3 is TGTGCCAGCAGTTTACACCTAGCGCCCTACGAGCAGTACTTC. Translating it yields CASSLHLAPYEQYF. The chain has TRBV28 and TRBJ2-7; D is possibly TRBD2 (6 bases). The V end was cut by 2 bases, the J end by 2 bases, with 10 bases between. Germline assignment: CDR1 MDHEN and CDR2 SYDVKM. This CDR3 region has 14 residues.

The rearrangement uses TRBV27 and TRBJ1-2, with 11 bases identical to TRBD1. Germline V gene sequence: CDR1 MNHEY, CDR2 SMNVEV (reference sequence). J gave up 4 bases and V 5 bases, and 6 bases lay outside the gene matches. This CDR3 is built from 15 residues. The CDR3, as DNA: TGTGCCAGCAGTATAACCGGGACAGGGGGCTATGGCTACACCTTC. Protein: CASSITGTGGYGYTF.

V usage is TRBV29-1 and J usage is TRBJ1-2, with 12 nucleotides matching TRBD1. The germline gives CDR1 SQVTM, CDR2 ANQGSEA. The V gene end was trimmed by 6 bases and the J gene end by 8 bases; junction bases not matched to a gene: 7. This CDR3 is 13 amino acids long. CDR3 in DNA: TGCAGCGTCGTGGGACAGGGGGCTTGGGGCTACACCTTC. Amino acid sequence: CSVVGQGAWGYTF.

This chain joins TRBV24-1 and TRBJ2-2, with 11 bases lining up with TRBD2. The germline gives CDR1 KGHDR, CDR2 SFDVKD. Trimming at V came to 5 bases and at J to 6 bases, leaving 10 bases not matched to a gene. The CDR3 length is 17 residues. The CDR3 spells CATSGFDLAGGSGELFF. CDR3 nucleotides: TGTGCCACCAGTGGTTTCGATCTAGCGGGAGGCTCCGGGGAGCTGTTTTTT.

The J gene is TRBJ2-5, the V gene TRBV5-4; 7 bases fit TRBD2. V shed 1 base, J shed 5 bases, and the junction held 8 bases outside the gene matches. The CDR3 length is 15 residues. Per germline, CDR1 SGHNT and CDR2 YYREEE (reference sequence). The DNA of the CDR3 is TGTGCCAGCAGCTTGCTGGGGGGGTCTATGGAGACCCAGTACTTC. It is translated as CASSLLGGSMETQYF.

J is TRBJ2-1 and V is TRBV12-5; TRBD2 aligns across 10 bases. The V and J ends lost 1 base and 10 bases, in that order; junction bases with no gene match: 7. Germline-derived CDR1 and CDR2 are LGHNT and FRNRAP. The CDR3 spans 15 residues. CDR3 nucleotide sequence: TGTGCTAGTGGTTTGGATAGCGGGGGGCTAAAAGAGCAGTTCTTC. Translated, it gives CASGLDSGGLKEQFF.

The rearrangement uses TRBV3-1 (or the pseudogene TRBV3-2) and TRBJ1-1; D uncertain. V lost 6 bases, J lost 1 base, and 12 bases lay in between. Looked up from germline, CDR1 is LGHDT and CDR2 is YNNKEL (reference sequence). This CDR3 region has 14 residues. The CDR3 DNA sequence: TGTGCCAGCAGTCTAGAGGGCCGGAACACTGAAGCTTTCTTT. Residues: CASSLEGRNTEAFF.

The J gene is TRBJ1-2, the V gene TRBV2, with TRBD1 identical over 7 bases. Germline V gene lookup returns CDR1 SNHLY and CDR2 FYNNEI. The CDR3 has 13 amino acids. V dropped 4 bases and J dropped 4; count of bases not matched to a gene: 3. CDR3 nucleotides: TGTGCCAGCAGTGGACAGGGACTCTATGGCTACACCTTC. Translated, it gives CASSGQGLYGYTF.

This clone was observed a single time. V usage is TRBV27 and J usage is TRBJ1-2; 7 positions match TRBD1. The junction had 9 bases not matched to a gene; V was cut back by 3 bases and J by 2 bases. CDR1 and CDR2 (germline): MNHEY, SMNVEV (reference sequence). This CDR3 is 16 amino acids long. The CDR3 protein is CASSFRNDRVNYGYTF. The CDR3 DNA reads TGTGCCAGCAGTTTTCGGAATGACAGGGTGAACTATGGCTACACCTTC.

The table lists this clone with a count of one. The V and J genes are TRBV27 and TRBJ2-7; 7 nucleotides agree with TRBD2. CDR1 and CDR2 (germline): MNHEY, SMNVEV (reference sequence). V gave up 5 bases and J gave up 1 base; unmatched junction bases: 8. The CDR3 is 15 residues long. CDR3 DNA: TGTGCCAGCAGTGATTACAACGGGGGGTCCTACGAGCAGTACTTC. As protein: CASSDYNGGSYEQYF.

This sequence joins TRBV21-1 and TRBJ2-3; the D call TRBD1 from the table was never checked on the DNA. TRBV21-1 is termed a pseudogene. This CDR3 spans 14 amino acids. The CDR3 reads CARQGATSSDTQYF. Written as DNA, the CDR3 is TGTGCCAGACAGGGGGCTACATCTTCGGATACGCAGTATTTT.

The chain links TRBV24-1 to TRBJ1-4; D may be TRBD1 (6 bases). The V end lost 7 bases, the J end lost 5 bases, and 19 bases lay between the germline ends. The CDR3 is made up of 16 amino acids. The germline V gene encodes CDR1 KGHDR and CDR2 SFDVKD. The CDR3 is CATSASPGQGNEKLFF. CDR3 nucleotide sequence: TGTGCCACCAGCGCCTCGCCCGGGCAGGGGAATGAAAAACTGTTTTTT.

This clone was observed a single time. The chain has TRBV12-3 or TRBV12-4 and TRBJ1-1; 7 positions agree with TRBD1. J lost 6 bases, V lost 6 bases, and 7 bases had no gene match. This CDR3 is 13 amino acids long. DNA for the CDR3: TGTGCCAGCAGGAGACAGGGTGGGCCTGAAGCTTTCTTT. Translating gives CASRRQGGPEAFF.

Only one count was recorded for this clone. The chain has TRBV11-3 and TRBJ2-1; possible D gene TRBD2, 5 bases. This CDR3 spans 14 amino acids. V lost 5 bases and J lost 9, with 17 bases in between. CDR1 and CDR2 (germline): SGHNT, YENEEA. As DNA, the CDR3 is TGTGCCAGCAGCGACCGGCCGGGCGGAGGTGAGCAGTTCTTC. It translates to CASSDRPGGGEQFF.

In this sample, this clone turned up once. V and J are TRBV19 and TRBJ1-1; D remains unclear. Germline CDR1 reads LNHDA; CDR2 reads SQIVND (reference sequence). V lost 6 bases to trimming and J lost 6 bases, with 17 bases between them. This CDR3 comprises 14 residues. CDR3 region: CASSTTPGGPEAFF. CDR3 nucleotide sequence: TGTGCCAGTAGCACCACACCCGGAGGCCCTGAAGCTTTCTTT.